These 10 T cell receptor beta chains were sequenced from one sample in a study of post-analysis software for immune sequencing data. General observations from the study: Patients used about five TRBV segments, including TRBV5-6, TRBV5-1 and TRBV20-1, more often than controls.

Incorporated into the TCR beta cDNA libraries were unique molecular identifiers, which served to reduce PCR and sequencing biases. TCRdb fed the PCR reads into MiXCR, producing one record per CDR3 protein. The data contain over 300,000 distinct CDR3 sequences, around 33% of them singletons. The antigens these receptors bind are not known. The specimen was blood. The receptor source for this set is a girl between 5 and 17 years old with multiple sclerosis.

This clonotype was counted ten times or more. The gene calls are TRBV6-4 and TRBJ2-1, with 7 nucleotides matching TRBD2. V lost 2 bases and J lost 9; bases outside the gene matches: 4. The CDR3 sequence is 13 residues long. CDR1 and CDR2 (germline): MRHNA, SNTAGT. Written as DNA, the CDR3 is TGTGCCAGCAGTGACGAACTAGCGAGTGAGCAGTTCTTC. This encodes CASSDELASEQFF.

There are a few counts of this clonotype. CDR3 in DNA: TGTGCCAGCAGTGAGGGACAGGGTAAAGCGGGTCAGCCCCAGCATTTT. Translating gives CASSEGQGKAGQPQHF. The rearrangement joins TRBV6-2 or TRBV6-3 to TRBJ1-5; 9 bases line up with TRBD1. This CDR3 contains 16 residues. Germline V lookup: CDR1 MNHEY, CDR2 SVGEGT. The ends lost 5 bases at V and 6 bases at J; junction bases unmatched: 11.

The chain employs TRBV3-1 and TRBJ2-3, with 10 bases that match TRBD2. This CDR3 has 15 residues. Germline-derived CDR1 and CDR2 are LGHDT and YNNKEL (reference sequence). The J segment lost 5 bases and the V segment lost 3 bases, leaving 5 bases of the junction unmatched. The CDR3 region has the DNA TGTGCCAGCAGCCAGGTATGGACTAGCGGAGATACGCAGTATTTT. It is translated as CASSQVWTSGDTQYF.

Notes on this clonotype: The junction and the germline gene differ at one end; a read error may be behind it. DNA for the CDR3: TGTGCCAGCAGCCCTTCGGGGTTCGGCGGGGACCCAGATGCGCAGTATTTT. Translation gives CASSPSGFGGDPDAQYF. J is TRBJ2-3 and V is TRBV12-3 or TRBV12-4; possible D gene TRBD2, 6 bases. The CDR3 covers 17 residues.

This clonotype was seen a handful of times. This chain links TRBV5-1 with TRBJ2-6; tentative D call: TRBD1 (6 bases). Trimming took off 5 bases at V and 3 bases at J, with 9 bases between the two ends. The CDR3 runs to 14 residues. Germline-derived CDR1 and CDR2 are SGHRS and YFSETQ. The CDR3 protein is CASSAGVGANVLTF. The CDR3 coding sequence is TGCGCCAGCAGTGCAGGGGTTGGGGCCAACGTCCTGACTTTC.

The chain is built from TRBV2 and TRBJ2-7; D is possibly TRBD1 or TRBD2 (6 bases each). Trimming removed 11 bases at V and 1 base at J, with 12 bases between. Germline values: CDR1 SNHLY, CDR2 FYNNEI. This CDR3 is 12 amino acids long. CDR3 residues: CAGGRDSYEQYF. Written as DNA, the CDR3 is TGTGCCGGGGGGCGGGATTCCTACGAGCAGTACTTC.

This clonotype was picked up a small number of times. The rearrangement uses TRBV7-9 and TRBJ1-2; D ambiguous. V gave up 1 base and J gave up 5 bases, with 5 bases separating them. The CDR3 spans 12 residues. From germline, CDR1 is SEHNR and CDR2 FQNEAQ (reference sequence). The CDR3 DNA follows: TGTGCCAGCAGCTTAGAAGTGTATGGCTACACCTTC. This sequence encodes CASSLEVYGYTF. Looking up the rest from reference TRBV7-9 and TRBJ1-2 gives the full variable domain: DTGVSQNPRHKITKRGQNVTFRCDPISEHNRLYWYRQTLGQGPEFLTYFQNEAQLEKSRLLSDRFSAERPKGSFSTLEIQRTEQGDSAMYLCASSLEVYGYTFGSGTRLTVV.

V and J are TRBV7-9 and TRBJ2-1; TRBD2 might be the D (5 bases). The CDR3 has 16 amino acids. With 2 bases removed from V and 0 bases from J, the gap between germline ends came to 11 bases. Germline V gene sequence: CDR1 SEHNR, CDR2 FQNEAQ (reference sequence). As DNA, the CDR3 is TGTGCCAGCAGCTTACTTGACTATTCCTCCTACAATGAGCAGTTCTTC. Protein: CASSLLDYSSYNEQFF.

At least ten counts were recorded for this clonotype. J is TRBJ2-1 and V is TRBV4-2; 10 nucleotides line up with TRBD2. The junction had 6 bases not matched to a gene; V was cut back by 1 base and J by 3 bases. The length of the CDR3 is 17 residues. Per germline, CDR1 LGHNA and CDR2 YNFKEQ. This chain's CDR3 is CASSQGGLAGVYNEQFF. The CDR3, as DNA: TGTGCCAGCAGCCAAGGGGGGCTAGCGGGAGTCTACAATGAGCAGTTCTTC.

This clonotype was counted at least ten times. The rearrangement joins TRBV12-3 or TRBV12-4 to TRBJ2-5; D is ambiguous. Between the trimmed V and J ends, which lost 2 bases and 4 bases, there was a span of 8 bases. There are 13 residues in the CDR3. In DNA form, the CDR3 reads TGTGCCAGCAGTTTACAGCGTAGAGAGACCCAGTACTTC. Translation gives CASSLQRRETQYF.